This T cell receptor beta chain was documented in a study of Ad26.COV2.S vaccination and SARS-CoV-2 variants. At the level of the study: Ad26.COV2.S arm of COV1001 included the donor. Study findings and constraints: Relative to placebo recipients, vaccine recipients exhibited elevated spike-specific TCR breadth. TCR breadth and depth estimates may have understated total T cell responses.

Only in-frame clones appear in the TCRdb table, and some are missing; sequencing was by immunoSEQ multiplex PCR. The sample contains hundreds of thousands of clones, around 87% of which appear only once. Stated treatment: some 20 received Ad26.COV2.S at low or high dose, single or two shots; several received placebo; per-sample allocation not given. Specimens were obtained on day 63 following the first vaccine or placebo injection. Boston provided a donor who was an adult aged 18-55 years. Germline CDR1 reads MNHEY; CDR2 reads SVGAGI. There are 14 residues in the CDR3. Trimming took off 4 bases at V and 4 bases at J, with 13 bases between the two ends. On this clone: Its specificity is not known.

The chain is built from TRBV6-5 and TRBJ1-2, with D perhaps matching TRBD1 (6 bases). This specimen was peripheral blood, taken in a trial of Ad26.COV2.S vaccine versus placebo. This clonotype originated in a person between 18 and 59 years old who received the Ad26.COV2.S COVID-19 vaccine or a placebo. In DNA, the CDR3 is TGTGCCAGCAGTTTGGACAGTGCACCCTATGGCTACACCTTC. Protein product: CASSLDSAPYGYTF.